A selection of T cell receptor beta chains follows, all from one sample in a study of blood T cell repertoires in COVID-19. Using immunoSEQ multiplex PCR, the repertoire was profiled, and TCRdb retains in-frame clones only, with some absent. The table shows about 330,000 clones, with roughly nine tenths occurring only once. Sequenced: PBMCs or T cells enriched from blood (not recorded which). These receptors were collected from a woman in her twenties or thirties who had recovered from COVID-19. The CDR3 runs from the conserved cysteine through the conserved F or W. D genes are given only for firm matches. Size values are once, few and many counts, or a class for expanded clones, and some rows have none.

v_call,j_call,clone_size,d_call,cdr3_aa,cdr3_nt
TRBV5-4,TRBJ1-6,NA,TRBD1,CASSTGQRSYNSPLHF,TGTGCCAGCAGCACGGGACAGCGCTCCTATAATTCACCCCTCCACTTT
TRBV5-1,TRBJ1-2,NA,NA,CASSFRGDYGYTF,TGCGCCAGCAGCTTTAGGGGCGACTATGGCTACACCTTC
TRBV2,TRBJ2-3,NA,NA,CASSEAGWGDTDTQYF,TGTGCCAGCAGTGAAGCGGGCTGGGGAGACACAGATACGCAGTATTTT
TRBV6-2/TRBV6-3,TRBJ2-3,NA,TRBD2,CASSRGETSGGTDTQYF,TGTGCCAGCAGTAGAGGGGAGACTAGCGGGGGCACAGATACGCAGTATTTT
TRBV4-3,TRBJ2-1,once,NA,CASSRNGGGNEQFF,TGCGCCAGCAGCCGGAACGGGGGTGGGAATGAGCAGTTCTTC
TRBV5-6,TRBJ2-3,NA,NA,CASRAGIWGTDTQYF,TGTGCCAGCAGGGCGGGGATCTGGGGCACAGATACGCAGTATTTT
TRBV7-9,TRBJ1-3,NA,NA,CASTLSSPNSGNTIYF,TGTGCCAGCACCCTATCGAGCCCCAACTCTGGAAACACCATATATTTT
TRBV24-1,TRBJ1-2,NA,NA,CATSDQFYGYTF,TGTGCCACCAGTGACCAATTCTATGGCTACACCTTC
TRBV10-3,TRBJ1-2,NA,NA,CAISEFEDKGHGYTF,TGTGCCATCAGTGAATTCGAGGACAAAGGGCATGGCTACACCTTC
TRBV27,TRBJ2-7,NA,TRBD2,CASSLTSAPLYEQYF,TGTGCCAGCAGCCTCACTAGCGCTCCCCTCTACGAGCAGTACTTC
TRBV19,TRBJ2-2,NA,TRBD2,CASSPPAGANTGELFF,TGTGCCAGTAGTCCTCCGGCGGGAGCCAACACCGGGGAGCTGTTTTTT
TRBV6-6,TRBJ1-4,NA,NA,CASSPLEKLFF,TGTGCCAGCAGTCCCCTTGAAAAACTGTTTTTT
TRBV19,TRBJ1-4,NA,NA,CASSGGGTNEKLFF,TGTGCCAGTAGCGGCGGAGGAACTAATGAAAAACTGTTTTTT
TRBV6-5,TRBJ1-2,NA,NA,CASLDPAGTPYGYTF,TGTGCCAGCTTAGACCCCGCCGGGACACCTTATGGCTACACCTTC
TRBV5-4,TRBJ1-2,NA,TRBD1,CASSIGQGSYGYTF,TGTGCCAGCAGCATAGGACAGGGGTCATATGGCTACACCTTC
TRBV28,TRBJ1-5,NA,NA,CASSRQVPQHF,TGTGCCAGCAGTCGACAGGTCCCCCAGCATTTT
TRBV29-1,TRBJ1-1,NA,NA,CSVEDRQGNTEAFF,TGCAGCGTTGAAGATCGCCAGGGCAACACTGAAGCTTTCTTT
TRBV2,TRBJ1-5,NA,TRBD1,CASRTGTGGAKPQHF,TGTGCCAGCAGGACCGGGACAGGGGGCGCGAAGCCCCAGCATTTT
TRBV5-1,TRBJ2-2,NA,NA,CASSPGGGPTGELFF,TGCGCCAGCAGCCCTGGGGGGGGGCCCACCGGGGAGCTGTTTTTT
TRBV4-2,TRBJ2-2,NA,TRBD2,CASSFAGENTGELFF,TGTGCCAGCAGCTTTGCGGGGGAAAACACCGGGGAGCTGTTTTTT
TRBV2,TRBJ1-1,NA,NA,CASSEGELDPTGDF,TGTGCCAGCAGTGAAGGGGAATTGGACCCAACAGGAGACTTT
TRBV2,TRBJ1-6,NA,TRBD1,CASSELGQINSPLHF,TGTGCCAGCAGTGAACTGGGACAGATAAATTCACCCCTCCACTTT
TRBV10-3,TRBJ1-5,NA,NA,CAISPDTLQPTQHF,TGTGCCATCAGTCCGGACACCCTTCAACCGACCCAGCATTTT
TRBV18,TRBJ2-6,once,TRBD1,CASSPGTAGANVLTF,TGTGCCAGCTCACCCGGGACAGCTGGGGCCAACGTCCTGACTTTC
TRBV7-2,TRBJ1-2,NA,TRBD1,CASSLRPPQGGYYGYTF,TGTGCCAGCAGCTTACGCCCCCCACAGGGGGGATACTATGGCTACACCTTC
TRBV6-5,TRBJ1-2,NA,NA,CASSARGGYTF,TGTGCCAGCAGCGCCAGGGGTGGCTACACCTTC
TRBV6-5,TRBJ1-2,NA,TRBD1,CASSTDRSNYGYTF,TGTGCCAGCAGTACGGACAGGTCTAACTATGGCTACACCTTC
TRBV28,TRBJ1-5,few,NA,CASSPPFDQPQHF,TGTGCCAGCAGCCCTCCTTTCGATCAGCCCCAGCATTTT
TRBV11-3,TRBJ2-1,NA,NA,CASSSPGTYNEQFF,TGTGCCAGCAGCTCCCCCGGGACATACAATGAGCAGTTCTTC
TRBV5-1,TRBJ1-6,NA,NA,CASSPTGQTYSVDSPLHF,TGCGCCAGCAGCCCCACCGGACAGACATATTCGGTTGATTCACCCCTCCACTTT
TRBV11-2,TRBJ2-7,NA,NA,CASSLDPGTTYEQYF,TGTGCCAGCAGCTTAGACCCAGGCACAACCTACGAGCAGTACTTC
TRBV7-9,TRBJ2-7,NA,NA,CASSLGASVYEQYF,TGTGCCAGCAGCTTAGGAGCGTCGGTTTACGAGCAGTACTTC
TRBV6-5,TRBJ1-5,NA,NA,CASSKQGTQPQHF,TGTGCCAGCAGTAAACAGGGAACTCAGCCCCAGCATTTT
TRBV12-3/TRBV12-4,TRBJ2-3,NA,NA,CASSSRYTQYF,TGTGCCAGCAGTTCTCGGTATACGCAGTATTTT
TRBV2,TRBJ2-7,NA,NA,CASSDQTSYEQYF,TGTGCCAGCAGTGACCAGACTTCCTACGAGCAGTACTTC
TRBV7-9,TRBJ2-3,NA,TRBD2,CASSGLALSDTQYF,TGTGCCAGCAGTGGACTAGCGCTCTCAGATACGCAGTATTTT
TRBV20-1,TRBJ2-1,NA,TRBD1,CSASPGQTYNEQFF,TGCAGTGCTAGTCCGGGACAGACTTACAATGAGCAGTTCTTC
TRBV29-1,TRBJ1-1,NA,NA,CSGGDRRGRTEAFF,TGCAGCGGCGGCGACAGGCGGGGTCGCACTGAAGCTTTCTTT
TRBV6-4,TRBJ2-5,NA,NA,CASLSETQYF,TGTGCCAGCCTTAGTGAGACCCAGTACTTC
TRBV4-1,TRBJ1-2,NA,TRBD1,CASSQPQGAPEMDYGYTF,TGCGCCAGCAGCCAACCGCAGGGGGCGCCTGAAATGGACTATGGCTACACCTTC
TRBV5-1,TRBJ1-4,NA,NA,CASSLVSGGGEKLFF,TGCGCCAGCAGCTTGGTTTCGGGGGGTGGTGAAAAACTGTTTTTT
TRBV29-1,TRBJ1-2,NA,NA,CSVPEVDGYTF,TGCAGCGTCCCCGAAGTAGATGGCTACACCTTC
TRBV28,TRBJ1-1,NA,NA,CASSLVRGRTEAFF,TGTGCCAGCAGTTTAGTCAGGGGCCGCACTGAAGCTTTCTTT
TRBV5-6,TRBJ2-3,few,TRBD2,CASSQLGGGLTDTQYF,TGTGCCAGCAGCCAATTAGGCGGGGGGCTTACAGATACGCAGTATTTT
TRBV3-1/TRBV3-2,TRBJ2-7,many,NA,CASSHPSTYEQYF,TGTGCCAGCAGCCATCCCTCTACCTACGAGCAGTACTTC
TRBV7-2,TRBJ2-1,NA,TRBD2,CASSSRAGGSSYNEQFF,TGTGCCAGCAGCTCCCGAGCGGGAGGGAGCTCCTACAATGAGCAGTTCTTC
TRBV28,TRBJ2-3,NA,NA,CASSPVLGTQYF,TGTGCCAGCAGCCCCGTCCTCGGTACGCAGTATTTT
TRBV7-9,TRBJ1-4,few,TRBD1,CASSSRDREVEKLFF,TGTGCCAGCAGCTCCCGGGACAGGGAAGTTGAAAAACTGTTTTTT
TRBV19,TRBJ1-5,NA,TRBD1,CASSRQGRMSQPQHF,TGTGCCAGTAGTCGACAGGGGCGAATGAGTCAGCCCCAGCATTTT
TRBV15,TRBJ2-3,NA,TRBD2,CATLPTGTSGGSTDTQYF,TGTGCCACACTACCTACCGGGACTAGCGGGGGTAGCACAGATACGCAGTATTTT
TRBV9,TRBJ1-5,NA,TRBD1,CASSSGQGRGQPQHF,TGTGCCAGCAGCTCCGGACAGGGGAGAGGTCAGCCCCAGCATTTT
TRBV7-2,TRBJ1-6,NA,NA,CASSLARGRYNSPLHF,TGTGCCAGCAGCTTAGCGCGGGGGAGGTATAATTCACCCCTCCACTTT
TRBV5-6,TRBJ1-5,few,NA,CASNNWGLSNQPQHF,TGTGCCAGCAACAATTGGGGCTTAAGCAATCAGCCCCAGCATTTT
TRBV15,TRBJ1-2,NA,NA,CATSANTGNYGYTF,TGTGCCACCAGCGCTAATACAGGGAACTATGGCTACACCTTC
TRBV7-9,TRBJ2-2,few,TRBD2,CAGGVLRTGELFF,TGTGCCGGGGGGGTACTCCGAACCGGGGAGCTGTTTTTT
TRBV9,TRBJ1-5,once,NA,CASSGGTFNQPQHF,TGTGCCAGCAGCGGTGGGACATTCAATCAGCCCCAGCATTTT
TRBV3-1/TRBV3-2,TRBJ2-5,NA,TRBD2,CASSQGFLAGGPKTQYF,TGTGCCAGCAGCCAAGGGTTTTTGGCGGGGGGGCCGAAGACCCAGTACTTC
TRBV18,TRBJ2-5,NA,NA,CASSPSYQETQYF,TGTGCCAGCTCACCATCTTACCAAGAGACCCAGTACTTC
TRBV10-3,TRBJ1-4,NA,NA,CAISAGSSGNEKLFF,TGTGCCATCAGTGCAGGGTCCTCTGGTAATGAAAAACTGTTTTTT
TRBV5-1,TRBJ1-4,NA,NA,CASSSGLANEKLFF,TGCGCCAGCAGCTCAGGGTTGGCTAATGAAAAACTGTTTTTT